This T cell receptor beta chain appears in the sequencing data of a study of shared T cell receptors in the human thymus. The trim removed 4 bases at V and 3 bases at J, leaving 14 bases unmatched. The CDR3 loop spans 18 amino acids. Per germline, CDR1 SGDLS and CDR2 YYNGEE. Profiling relied on immunoSEQ multiplex PCR, and the TCRdb table lists in-frame clones only, not all of them. The table lists about 610,000 clones, roughly 90% of them singletons. This sample also belongs to another study, concerning human thymus T cells. That study reports: Samples came from healthy Finnish infants during open corrective cardiac surgery. Corrective heart surgery yielded resections, and these provided the thymus tissue. Repertoires sampled from thymus and blood appeared biased in V and J gene usage. Related research examined unrelated individuals and reported that their thymic repertoires overlapped highly.

This clonotype was obtained from a boy under three years old with a congenital heart defect. The chain employs TRBV9 and TRBJ2-3; 10 positions agree with TRBD2. What was sequenced was thymocytes. CDR3 sequence: CASSTQILAGVGTDTQYF. As DNA, the CDR3 is TGTGCCAGCAGCACCCAAATTCTAGCGGGAGTAGGAACAGATACGCAGTATTTT.